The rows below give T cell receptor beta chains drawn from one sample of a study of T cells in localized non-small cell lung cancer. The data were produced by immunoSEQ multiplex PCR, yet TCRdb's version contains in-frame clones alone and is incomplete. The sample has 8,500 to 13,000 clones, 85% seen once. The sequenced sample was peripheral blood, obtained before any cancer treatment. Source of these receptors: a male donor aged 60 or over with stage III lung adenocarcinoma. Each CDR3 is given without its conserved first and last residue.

ASLEEGYGEKLF,TRBV7-9,12
ASSKDGNQPQH,TRBV19,11
ASTTSRGRLGTQY,TRBV28,13
ASSDRGQNQPQH,TRBV6-1,12
ASSLEGSSLYNEQF,TRBV7-2,14
ASSVPRNTEAF,TRBV28,11
ASSWRGSSSTDTQY,TRBV7-9,14
ASSVGHENTEAF,TRBV11-2,12
ASSQLAGGPNEQF,TRBV5-5,13
ASSLTTADTQY,TRBV9,11
ASSLGQGEGKLF,TRBV5-4,12
ASSLNSLETQY,TRBV7-3,11
ASSRGQVGETQY,TRBV7-7,12
ASSIDGGYPEAF,TRBV19,12
ASSAQGYEQY,TRBV2,10
ASSPDRKETQY,TRBV6-5,11
ASSSYSYNEQF,TRBV7-2,11
ASSVEPSSAEAF,TRBV9,12
ASTEQSNSNQPQH,TRBV2,13
ASSQEAAGGARETQY,TRBV4-3,15
ASSIGRRGGNYGYT,TRBV19,14
ASSPRVGPQH,TRBV7-8,10
ASSLGGFNTGELF,TRBV5-1,13
ASSPGTVTDTQY,TRBV18,12
ASSESHRTDTQY,TRBV10-2,12
ASTRGSRETQY,TRBV6-1,11
ASSWFVSSGANVLT,TRBV7-9,14
ASSQGLVNTEAF,TRBV4-3,12